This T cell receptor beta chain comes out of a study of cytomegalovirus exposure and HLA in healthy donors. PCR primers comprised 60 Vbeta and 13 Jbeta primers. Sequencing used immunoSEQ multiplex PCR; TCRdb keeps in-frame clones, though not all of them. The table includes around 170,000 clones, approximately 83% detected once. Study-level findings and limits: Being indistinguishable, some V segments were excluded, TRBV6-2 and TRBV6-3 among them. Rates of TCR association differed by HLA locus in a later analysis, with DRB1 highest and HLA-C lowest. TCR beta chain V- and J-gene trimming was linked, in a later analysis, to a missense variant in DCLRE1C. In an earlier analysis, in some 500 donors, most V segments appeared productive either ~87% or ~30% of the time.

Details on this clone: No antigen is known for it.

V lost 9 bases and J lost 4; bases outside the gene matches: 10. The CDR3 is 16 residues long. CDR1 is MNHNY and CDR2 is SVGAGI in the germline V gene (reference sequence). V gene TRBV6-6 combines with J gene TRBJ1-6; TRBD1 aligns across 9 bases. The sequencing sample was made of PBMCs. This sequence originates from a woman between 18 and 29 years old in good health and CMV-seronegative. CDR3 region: CASRSSDRGYNSPLHF. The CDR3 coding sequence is TGTGCCAGTAGAAGCTCGGACAGGGGATATAATTCACCCCTCCACTTT.